This TCR beta chain was obtained from a study of T cell changes during pregnancy in multiple sclerosis. The V gene's germline CDR1 is ENHRY and CDR2 SYGVKD. Trimming cost V 10 bases and J 5 bases, with 12 bases left between them. CDR3 length: 11 residues. The method was immunoSEQ multiplex PCR; TCRdb's version includes in-frame clones alone and lacks a portion of them. Of around 70,000 clones listed, 80% to 95% are singletons. This clone was observed once. The receptor was isolated from a female donor with multiple sclerosis, enrolled in a pregnancy study. The J gene is TRBJ2-7, the V gene TRBV10-3; possible D gene TRBD1, 6 bases. The sample consisted of CD4+ T cells from peripheral blood mononuclear cells, taken after pregnancy. CDR3 coding DNA: TGTGCCACAGAAACAGGGAACGAGCAGTACTTC. Amino acids: CATETGNEQYF.